This is a list of T cell receptor beta chains from one sample in a study of breast tumors, draining lymph nodes, adjacent tissues. TCRdb analysed the multiplex PCR reads with MiXCR anew, one entry per CDR3 protein. The table has some 110,000 distinct CDR3 sequences, about 29% seen once; the top ten hold 4.5% to 7%. Input material: axillary lymph node tissue. The receptor source for this set is a female donor with breast cancer. Some clones in this sample may be carry-over from other donors' samples. Each CDR3 is given with its conserved first and last residue. Each record gives: V gene, J gene, D gene, clone size, CDR3 protein, CDR3 DNA. The D gene is left open where the match is weak. A clone size is listed for some rows: how often the clone was seen (once, few, many), or a class if it is expanded.

TRBV12-3/TRBV12-4	TRBJ2-1	TRBD2	many	CASRLAGDNNEQFF	TGTGCCAGCAGGCTAGCGGGGGATAACAATGAGCAGTTCTTC
TRBV20-1	TRBJ1-2	NA	many	CSASREGNGSTF	TGCAGTGCTAGCCGAGAAGGAAATGGCTCCACCTTC
TRBV4-2	TRBJ2-7	NA	many	CASSQVLGSDYEQYF	TGTGCCAGCAGCCAAGTTTTAGGGAGCGACTACGAGCAGTACTTC
TRBV4-1	TRBJ1-1	NA	NA	CASSHSLPNTEAFF	TGCGCCAGCAGCCACAGCCTCCCGAACACTGAAGCTTTCTTT
TRBV6-1	TRBJ1-4	NA	many	CASRINRAEKLFF	TGTGCCAGCAGAATCAACAGGGCTGAAAAACTGTTTTTT
TRBV7-2	TRBJ1-2	TRBD1	many	CASSLHLSVEGQGAYGYTF	TGTGCCAGCAGCCTCCATTTGTCGGTGGAGGGACAGGGGGCTTATGGCTACACCTTC
TRBV7-6	TRBJ2-1	TRBD2	once	CASSFTGGLARVNQQFF	TGTGCCAGCAGCTTCACAGGCGGACTAGCTAGAGTTAATCAGCAATTCTTC
TRBV6-1	TRBJ1-1	NA	NA	CASSVWGRGSTEAFF	TGTGCCAGCAGTGTATGGGGGCGCGGGTCCACTGAAGCTTTCTTT
TRBV5-1	TRBJ2-1	NA	many	CASREINEQFF	TGCGCCAGCCGGGAAATTAATGAGCAGTTCTTC
TRBV7-9	TRBJ1-6	NA	many	CASSPLEGWNSPLHF	TGTGCCAGCAGCCCGTTGGAAGGGTGGAATTCACCCCTCCACTTT